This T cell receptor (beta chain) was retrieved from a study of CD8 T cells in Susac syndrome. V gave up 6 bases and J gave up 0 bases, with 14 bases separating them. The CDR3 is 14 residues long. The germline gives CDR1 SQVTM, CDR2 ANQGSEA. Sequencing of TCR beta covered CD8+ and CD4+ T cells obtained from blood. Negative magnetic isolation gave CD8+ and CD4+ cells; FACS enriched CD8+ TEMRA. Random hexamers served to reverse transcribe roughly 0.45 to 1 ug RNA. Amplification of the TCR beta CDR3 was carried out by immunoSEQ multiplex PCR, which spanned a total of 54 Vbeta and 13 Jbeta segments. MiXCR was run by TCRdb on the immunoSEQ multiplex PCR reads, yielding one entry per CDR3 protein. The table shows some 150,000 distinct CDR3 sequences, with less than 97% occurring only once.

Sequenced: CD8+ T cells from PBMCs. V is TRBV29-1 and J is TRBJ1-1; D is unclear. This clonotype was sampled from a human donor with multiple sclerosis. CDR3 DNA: TGCAGCGTCGATGCGGACGTATTGAACACTGAAGCTTTCTTT. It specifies CSVDADVLNTEAFF.